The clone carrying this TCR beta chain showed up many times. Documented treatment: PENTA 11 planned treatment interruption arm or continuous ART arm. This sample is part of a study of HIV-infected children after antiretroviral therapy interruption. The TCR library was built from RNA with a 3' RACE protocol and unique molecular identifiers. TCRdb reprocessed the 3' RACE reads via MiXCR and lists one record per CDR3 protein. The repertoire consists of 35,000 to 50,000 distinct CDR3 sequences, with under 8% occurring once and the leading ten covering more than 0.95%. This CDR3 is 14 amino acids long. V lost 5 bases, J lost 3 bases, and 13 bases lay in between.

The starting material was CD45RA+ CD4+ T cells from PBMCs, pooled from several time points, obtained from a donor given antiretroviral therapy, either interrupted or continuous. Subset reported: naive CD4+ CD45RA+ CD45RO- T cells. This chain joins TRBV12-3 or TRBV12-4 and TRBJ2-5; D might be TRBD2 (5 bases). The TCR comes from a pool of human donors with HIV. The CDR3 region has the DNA TGTGCCAGCAGTCCTGAGGACGGGGAAGAGACCCAGTACTTC. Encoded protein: CASSPEDGEETQYF.